This T cell receptor beta chain emerged from a study of cytomegalovirus exposure and HLA in healthy donors (dated by TCRdb to between 2016 and 2019). Turning to the overall study: According to an earlier analysis of a few hundred of the donors, 200 million or so T cells yielded 90 million to 140 million unique TCR beta sequences and 276 Gb of sequence data. Every discovery cohort repertoire had been produced on one sequencing platform. To predict cytomegalovirus infection status, the study brought together high-throughput TCR immunosequencing, statistical association of individual TCRs with disease status, and machine learning. The study was designed to test whether signatures of past pathogen exposure could be identified by cataloging public T cell receptors. The number of donors typed differed by locus, with about 629-640 for A, B, C, DRB1 and DQB1, around 500 for DQA1, about 610 for DPA1, and 450 to 480 for DPB1. Genome-wide SNP genotypes for about 55% of the roughly 670 donors were used in a later genetic analysis, which treated that subset as a discovery cohort. Roughly 300 gigabases of sequencing data and around 80 million unique TCR sequences made up an early release that covered nearly 650 HLA-typed donors. Rather than drawing on any new phenotypic data, the later analysis identified candidate immune exposures from TCR beta sequences and the way those sequences occurred across donors. In a later analysis, previously published TCR beta repertoires from 666 donors were re-analyzed and high-resolution HLA genotyping was added so that TCR occurrence patterns could be studied. Among the roughly 400 genotyped donors, approximately 76% belonged to the genetic ancestry cluster associated with self-reported Caucasian donors. Among 398 genotyped donors of the cohort, an average of about 240,000 unique TCR beta nucleotide sequences were sequenced per donor, approximately 20% of them non-productive. Both class I and class II loci were covered by HLA typing, at four-digit resolution. Roughly 5 DR-DQ haplotypes were handled as single units for association and clustering, since linkage in the cohort was strong. In an earlier analysis of over 550 of the donors, high-throughput TCR beta sequencing was used to judge whether each TCR beta V gene segment behaved as functional or pseudogenic. Donor age, sex, ethnicity and CMV serostatus were collected together with the repertoire data. In addition to the first cohort of 650 to 800 subjects, a separate validation cohort of 130 or so different subjects was used. The study used immunosequencing to profile the T cell repertoires of several hundred subjects and linked those repertoires to cytomegalovirus serostatus.

Note on this clone: Its specific antigen is unknown.

The cohort was made up of about 610 healthy bone marrow donors. All cohort members were sampled while nominally healthy, although unrecorded immune exposures were likely present. The donor tested CMV seropositive and was one of the 289 seropositive cohort members. A peripheral blood sample was collected from each donor, and TCR beta sequencing was performed on peripheral blood mononuclear cells. Genomic DNA extraction from the blood cell samples was performed with the Qiagen DNeasy Blood Extraction Kit. Receptors were amplified or captured by the immunoSEQ multiplex PCR assay. For the multiplex PCR, a mixture combining 60 forward primers for TCR Vbeta segments and 13 reverse primers for TCR Jbeta segments was used. Amplification of the CDR3 region of rearranged TCR beta genes was performed with a multiplex PCR assay on genomic DNA. The Illumina HiSeq System was used to sequence the amplified TCR beta libraries as 87-base-pair reads. Per the original workflow: Across the 500 to 700 repertoires, a later analysis counted roughly 77 million unique TCR beta chains, roughly 11 million of which were shared by at least two donors. Raw reads were error-corrected and collapsed into unique sequences by a nearest-neighbor algorithm in which closely related sequences were merged to remove PCR and sequencing errors. Alignment of CDR3 sequences to IMGT reference sequences was used to assign V, D and J gene segments. Each retained sequence needed at least a six-nucleotide match to both a V gene segment and a J gene segment. Rearrangements were called productive when the CDR3 lacked stop codons and stayed in frame with V and J; all others were non-productive. CDR3 was defined by IMGT convention, running from the second conserved V-encoded cysteine to the conserved J-encoded phenylalanine. The earlier analysis of about 500 of the donors excluded sequences that lacked an unambiguous match to a single V gene segment. In an earlier analysis of almost 600 of the donors, a V segment was called functional when productive rearrangements were above 56.7%, and segregating when the standard deviation between donors exceeded 5%. A statistical classification framework was developed to diagnose cytomegalovirus status using the catalog of TCR beta chain sequences. In a later analysis, V and J genes were assigned by comparing TCR nucleotide sequences against IMGT/GENE-DB human TR gene sequences. In a later analysis, CDR3 sequences and most-parsimonious VDJ recombination scenarios were assigned using the TCRdist pipeline. In a later analysis, each TCR beta chain was defined by its CDR3 amino acid sequence together with its V-gene family, and reads without a unique V-gene family were excluded. In a later analysis, 450 to 600 highly shared, low-generation-probability nucleotide sequences were removed to address suspected cross-contamination and a sequencing artifact. In a later analysis, a clonal expansion index was calculated for each public chain from normalized within-repertoire ranks of inferred template counts. In a later analysis, generation probabilities were computed using a VDJ recombination model fitted to out-of-frame rearrangements, and the results were checked against IGoR. In a later analysis, TCR-TCR, TCR-HLA and TCR-CMV co-occurrence was scored with hypergeometric tests, and a repertoire-size bias correction was applied to TCR pairs. A later analysis estimated false discovery rates by permuting HLA or CMV assignments 20 times. A later analysis grouped co-occurring TCRs with DBSCAN, adding TCRdist sequence similarity when clustering within HLA-allele-positive subsets. For co-occurrence clustering, repertoires with fewer than 30,000 or more than 120,000 public chains were excluded, along with about five repertoires with anomalous nucleotide sharing. Imported from immuneACCESS, the table was reduced by TCRdb to in-frame sequences with V and J called. These copies leave out some clones; in studies compared against another copy, an unresolved V gene accounts for under half, and the cause of the remainder is not known. The V and J calls and clone size are taken from that table; D and trimming were inferred from the DNA. The table for this sample shows more than 90,000 clones. The ten biggest clones cover roughly 6.6% of the sample.

Here is what the overall study found, with its caveats: Sequencing depth was assumed to be roughly uniform across donors in the presence/absence analyses, though that assumption may not hold. The authors suggested that the approach could potentially be extended to other disease states and immunological phenotypes. The classifier was reported to diagnose cytomegalovirus status with high specificity and sensitivity in both the original and validation cohorts. When HLA alleles, especially DR and DQ, strongly co-occurred, attributing TCR associations to individual alleles was difficult. A further reported finding was that TCR beta sequences accurately predicted the HLA-A and HLA-B alleles for most subjects in the first cohort. Across donors, most TCR sequences were observed very rarely, whereas some public TCRs were present in many individuals. A total of fewer than 200 TCR beta chains were listed by the study as associated with cytomegalovirus. A later analysis found that most CMV-associated TCR beta chains appeared HLA-restricted, with HLA associations seemingly driven largely by CMV exposure. In a later analysis, HLA-associated TCR beta chains were found to be more clonally expanded and to have lower generation probabilities than equally common non-associated chains. In vitro tests confirmed that a few of the cytomegalovirus-associated TCR beta chains recognize cytomegalovirus antigens. Compared with the approximately 720-donor mean, donors in an Asian-associated ancestry cluster had fewer N-insertions in productive TCRs, according to a later genetic analysis. The cohort was sequenced for TCR beta chains only, and without alpha or paired-chain data the features that could be detected were limited. In an earlier analysis of 587 of the donors, most TCR beta V segments appeared in productive rearrangements about 87% or about 30% of the time, broadly matching IMGT annotations. In a later analysis, around 17,000 TCR beta sequences were associated with specific HLA alleles at a false discovery rate of 0.05. A cluster of highly shared sequence variants was judged likely to represent a technical artifact of the sequencing pipeline. The earlier analysis of 587 of the donors excluded around 17 rarely observed V segments, including chromosome 9 orphons, because counts were too low. A later analysis reported that several top co-occurrence clusters appeared linked to parvovirus B19, influenza, CMV and Epstein-Barr virus. In a later analysis, the rate of TCR association differed among HLA loci, with DRB1 alleles having the most associated TCRs and HLA-C alleles having the fewest. HLA typing was unavailable for some donors at each locus, so association tests used only the typed subset. CMV serostatus was the only immune exposure information available for the cohort. The 87-base-pair reads could not distinguish some IMGT-functional V segments, including TRBV6-2 and TRBV6-3, so those segments were excluded. Linkage disequilibrium might explain the correlated functional status among segregating V segments, but an unknown experimental factor could not be ruled out. In a later genetic analysis, a missense DCLRE1C variant was associated with V-gene and J-gene trimming of TCR beta chains, and the association was replicated in an independent cohort.

The CDR3 runs 14 residues from the cysteine to the phenylalanine. Only CDR3 DNA is held: 42 bases, read in frame from base 1. CDR1 and CDR2 (SGHRS, YFSETQ) derive from the germline V gene. The trim is 4 bases for V and 4 bases for J, with a gap of 11 bases between the germline ends. The sequenced sample was PBMCs. The sequence links TRBV5-1 to TRBJ2-2; possibly the D gene is TRBD1, per 6 matching bases. The origin of this receptor is a man aged 35 to 55 in good health and CMV-seropositive. The nucleotides are TGCGCCAGCAGCGCAGGGGATGTCACCGGGGAGCTGTTTTTT. Its protein is CASSAGDVTGELFF.